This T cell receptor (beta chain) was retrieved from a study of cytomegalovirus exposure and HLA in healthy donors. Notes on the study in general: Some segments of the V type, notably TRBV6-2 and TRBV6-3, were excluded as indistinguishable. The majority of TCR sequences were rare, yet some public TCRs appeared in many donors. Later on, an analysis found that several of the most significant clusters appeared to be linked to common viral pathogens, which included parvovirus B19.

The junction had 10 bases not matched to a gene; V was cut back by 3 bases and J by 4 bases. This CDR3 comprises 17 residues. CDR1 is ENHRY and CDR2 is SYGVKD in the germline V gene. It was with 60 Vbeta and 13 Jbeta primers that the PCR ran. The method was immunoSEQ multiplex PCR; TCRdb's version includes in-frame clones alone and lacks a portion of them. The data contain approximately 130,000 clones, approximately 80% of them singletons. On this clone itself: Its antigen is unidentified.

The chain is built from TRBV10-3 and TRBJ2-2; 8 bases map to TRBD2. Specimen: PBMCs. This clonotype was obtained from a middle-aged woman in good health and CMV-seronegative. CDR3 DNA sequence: TGTGCCATCAGTGAACGGCTTCGTAGCGGGACCACCGGGGAGCTGTTTTTT. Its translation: CAISERLRSGTTGELFF.